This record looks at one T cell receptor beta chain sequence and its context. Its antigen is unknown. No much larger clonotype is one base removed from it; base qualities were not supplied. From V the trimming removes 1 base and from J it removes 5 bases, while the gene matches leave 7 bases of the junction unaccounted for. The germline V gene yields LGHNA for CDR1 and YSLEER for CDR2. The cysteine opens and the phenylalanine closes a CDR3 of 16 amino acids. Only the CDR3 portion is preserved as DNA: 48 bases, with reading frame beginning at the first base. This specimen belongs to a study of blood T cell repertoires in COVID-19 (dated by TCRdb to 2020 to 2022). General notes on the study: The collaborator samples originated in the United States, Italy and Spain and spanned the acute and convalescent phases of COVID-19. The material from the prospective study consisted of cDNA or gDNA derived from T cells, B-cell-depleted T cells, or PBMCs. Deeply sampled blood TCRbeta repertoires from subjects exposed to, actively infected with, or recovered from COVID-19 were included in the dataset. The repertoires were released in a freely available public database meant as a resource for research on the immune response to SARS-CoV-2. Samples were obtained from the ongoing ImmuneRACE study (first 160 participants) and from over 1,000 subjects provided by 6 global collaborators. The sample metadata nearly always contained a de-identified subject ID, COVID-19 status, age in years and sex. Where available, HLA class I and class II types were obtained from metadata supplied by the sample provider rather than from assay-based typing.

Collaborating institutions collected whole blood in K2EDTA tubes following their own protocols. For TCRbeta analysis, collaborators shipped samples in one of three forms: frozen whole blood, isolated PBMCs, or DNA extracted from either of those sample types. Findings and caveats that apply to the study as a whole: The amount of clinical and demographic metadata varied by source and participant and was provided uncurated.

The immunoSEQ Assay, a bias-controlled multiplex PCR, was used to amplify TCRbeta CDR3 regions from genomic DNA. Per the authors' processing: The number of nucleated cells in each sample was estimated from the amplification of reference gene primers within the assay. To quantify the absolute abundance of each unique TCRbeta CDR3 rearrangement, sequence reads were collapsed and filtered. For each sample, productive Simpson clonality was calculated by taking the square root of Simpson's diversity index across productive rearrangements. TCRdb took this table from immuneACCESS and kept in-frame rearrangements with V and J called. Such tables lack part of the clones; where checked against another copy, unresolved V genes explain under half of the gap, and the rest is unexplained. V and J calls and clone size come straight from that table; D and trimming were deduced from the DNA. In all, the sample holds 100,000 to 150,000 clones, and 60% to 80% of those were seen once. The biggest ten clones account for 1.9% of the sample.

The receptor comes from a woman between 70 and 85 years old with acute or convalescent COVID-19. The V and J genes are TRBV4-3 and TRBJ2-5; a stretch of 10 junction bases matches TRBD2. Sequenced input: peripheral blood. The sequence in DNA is TGCGCCAGCAGCCAAGCAGCGGGGGGGCCTGGGGAGACCCAGTACTTC. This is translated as CASSQAAGGPGETQYF.